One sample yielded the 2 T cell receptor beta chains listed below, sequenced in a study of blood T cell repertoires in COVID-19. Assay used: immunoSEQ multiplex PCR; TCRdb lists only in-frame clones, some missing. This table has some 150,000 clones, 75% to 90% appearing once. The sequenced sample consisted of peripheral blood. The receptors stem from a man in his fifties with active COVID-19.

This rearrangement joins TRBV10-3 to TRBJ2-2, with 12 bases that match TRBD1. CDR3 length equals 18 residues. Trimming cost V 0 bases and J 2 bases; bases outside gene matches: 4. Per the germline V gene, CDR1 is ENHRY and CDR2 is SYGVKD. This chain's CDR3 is CAISESQGQGANTGELFF. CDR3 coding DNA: TGTGCCATCAGTGAGTCGCAGGGACAGGGGGCTAACACCGGGGAGCTGTTTTTT.

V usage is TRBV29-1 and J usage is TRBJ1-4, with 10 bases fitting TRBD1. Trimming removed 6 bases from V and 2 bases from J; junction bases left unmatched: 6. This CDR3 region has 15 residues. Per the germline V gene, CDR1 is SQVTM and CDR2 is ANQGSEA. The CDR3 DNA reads TGCAGCGTCCGACAGGGGGCGAATACTAATGAAAAACTGTTTTTT. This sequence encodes CSVRQGANTNEKLFF.